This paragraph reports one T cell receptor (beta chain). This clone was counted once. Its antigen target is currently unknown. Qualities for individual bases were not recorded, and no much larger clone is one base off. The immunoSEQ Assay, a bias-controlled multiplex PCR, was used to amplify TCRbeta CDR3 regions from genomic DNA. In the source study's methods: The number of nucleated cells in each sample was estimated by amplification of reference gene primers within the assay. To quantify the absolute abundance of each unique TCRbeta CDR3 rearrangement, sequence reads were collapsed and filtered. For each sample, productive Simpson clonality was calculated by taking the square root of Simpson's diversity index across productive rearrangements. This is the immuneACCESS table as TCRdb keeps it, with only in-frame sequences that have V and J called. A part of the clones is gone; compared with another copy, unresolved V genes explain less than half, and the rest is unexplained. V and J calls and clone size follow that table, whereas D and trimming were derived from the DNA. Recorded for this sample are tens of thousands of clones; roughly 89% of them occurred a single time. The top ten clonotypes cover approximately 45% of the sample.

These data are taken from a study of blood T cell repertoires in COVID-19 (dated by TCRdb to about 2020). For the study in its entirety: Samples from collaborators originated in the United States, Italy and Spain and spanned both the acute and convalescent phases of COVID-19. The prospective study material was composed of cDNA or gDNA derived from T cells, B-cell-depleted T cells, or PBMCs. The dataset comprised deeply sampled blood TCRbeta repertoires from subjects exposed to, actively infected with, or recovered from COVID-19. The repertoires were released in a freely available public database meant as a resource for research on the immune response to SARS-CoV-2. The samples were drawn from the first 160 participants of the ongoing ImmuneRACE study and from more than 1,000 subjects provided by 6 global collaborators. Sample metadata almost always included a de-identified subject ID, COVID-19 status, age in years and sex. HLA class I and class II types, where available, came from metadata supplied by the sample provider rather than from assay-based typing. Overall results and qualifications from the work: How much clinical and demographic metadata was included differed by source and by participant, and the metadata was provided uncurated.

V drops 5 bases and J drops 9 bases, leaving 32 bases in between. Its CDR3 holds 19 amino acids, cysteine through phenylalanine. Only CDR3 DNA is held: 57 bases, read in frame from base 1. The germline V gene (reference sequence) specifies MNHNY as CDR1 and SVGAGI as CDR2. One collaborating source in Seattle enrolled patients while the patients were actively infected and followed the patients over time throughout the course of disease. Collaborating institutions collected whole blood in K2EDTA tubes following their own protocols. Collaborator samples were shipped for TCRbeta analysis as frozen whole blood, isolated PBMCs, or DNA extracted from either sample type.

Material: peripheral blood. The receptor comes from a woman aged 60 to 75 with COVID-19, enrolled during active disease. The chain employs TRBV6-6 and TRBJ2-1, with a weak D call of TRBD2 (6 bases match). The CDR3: CASSHHILRLDYARGEQFF. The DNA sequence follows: TGTGCCAGCAGTCACCACATACTCCGCCTGGACTACGCCAGAGGTGAGCAGTTCTTC.